The clone carrying this T cell receptor (beta chain) is a singleton in its sample. From germline, CDR1 is LGHDT and CDR2 YNNKEL (reference sequence). J gave up 6 bases and V 4 bases, and 8 bases lay outside the gene matches. The CDR3 is 14 residues long. How the authors handled the data: Counts of nucleated cells, estimated from reference gene primer amplification, were obtained. Measured with immunoSEQ multiplex PCR; TCRdb has only the in-frame clones, and not every one. The V and J calls and clone size were taken over from that table, and D and trimming were inferred from the DNA. The table lists approximately 210,000 clones, almost 90% of them singletons. These data belong to a study of blood T cell repertoires in COVID-19. Study context: Some COVID-19 samples were acute and others convalescent; all came from the United States, Italy and Spain. Sample material is recorded as cDNA or gDNA derived from T cells, B-cell-depleted T cells, or PBMCs.

V is TRBV3-1 (or the pseudogene TRBV3-2) and J is TRBJ2-5; 7 bases are shared with TRBD2. The sequence came from a young man with active or convalescent COVID-19. Specimen: peripheral blood. Written as DNA, the CDR3 is TGTGCCAGCAGCCGCCGAGGGGAGGGGAAGACCCAGTACTTC. Encoded protein: CASSRRGEGKTQYF.